Here is one TCR beta chain with its context. The data derive from a study of blood T cell repertoires in COVID-19. Clones were read by immunoSEQ multiplex PCR, and TCRdb kept only the in-frame ones, dropping some. The sample gives approximately 68,000 clones, more than 60% of which show up once; 9.8% is in the top ten. Trimming left V 2 bases short and J 2 bases short, with 10 bases between. The CDR3 totals 14 residues. Germline V gene lookup returns CDR1 MNHEY and CDR2 SVGEGT. The TCR originated in a woman aged 45-59 years with acute or convalescent COVID-19. The sequenced sample consisted of peripheral blood. The chain links TRBV6-2 or TRBV6-3 to TRBJ2-7; maybe TRBD2 (6 bases). The CDR3: CASSYVAGPYEQYF. CDR3 bases: TGTGCCAGCAGTTACGTGGCGGGACCCTACGAGCAGTACTTC.